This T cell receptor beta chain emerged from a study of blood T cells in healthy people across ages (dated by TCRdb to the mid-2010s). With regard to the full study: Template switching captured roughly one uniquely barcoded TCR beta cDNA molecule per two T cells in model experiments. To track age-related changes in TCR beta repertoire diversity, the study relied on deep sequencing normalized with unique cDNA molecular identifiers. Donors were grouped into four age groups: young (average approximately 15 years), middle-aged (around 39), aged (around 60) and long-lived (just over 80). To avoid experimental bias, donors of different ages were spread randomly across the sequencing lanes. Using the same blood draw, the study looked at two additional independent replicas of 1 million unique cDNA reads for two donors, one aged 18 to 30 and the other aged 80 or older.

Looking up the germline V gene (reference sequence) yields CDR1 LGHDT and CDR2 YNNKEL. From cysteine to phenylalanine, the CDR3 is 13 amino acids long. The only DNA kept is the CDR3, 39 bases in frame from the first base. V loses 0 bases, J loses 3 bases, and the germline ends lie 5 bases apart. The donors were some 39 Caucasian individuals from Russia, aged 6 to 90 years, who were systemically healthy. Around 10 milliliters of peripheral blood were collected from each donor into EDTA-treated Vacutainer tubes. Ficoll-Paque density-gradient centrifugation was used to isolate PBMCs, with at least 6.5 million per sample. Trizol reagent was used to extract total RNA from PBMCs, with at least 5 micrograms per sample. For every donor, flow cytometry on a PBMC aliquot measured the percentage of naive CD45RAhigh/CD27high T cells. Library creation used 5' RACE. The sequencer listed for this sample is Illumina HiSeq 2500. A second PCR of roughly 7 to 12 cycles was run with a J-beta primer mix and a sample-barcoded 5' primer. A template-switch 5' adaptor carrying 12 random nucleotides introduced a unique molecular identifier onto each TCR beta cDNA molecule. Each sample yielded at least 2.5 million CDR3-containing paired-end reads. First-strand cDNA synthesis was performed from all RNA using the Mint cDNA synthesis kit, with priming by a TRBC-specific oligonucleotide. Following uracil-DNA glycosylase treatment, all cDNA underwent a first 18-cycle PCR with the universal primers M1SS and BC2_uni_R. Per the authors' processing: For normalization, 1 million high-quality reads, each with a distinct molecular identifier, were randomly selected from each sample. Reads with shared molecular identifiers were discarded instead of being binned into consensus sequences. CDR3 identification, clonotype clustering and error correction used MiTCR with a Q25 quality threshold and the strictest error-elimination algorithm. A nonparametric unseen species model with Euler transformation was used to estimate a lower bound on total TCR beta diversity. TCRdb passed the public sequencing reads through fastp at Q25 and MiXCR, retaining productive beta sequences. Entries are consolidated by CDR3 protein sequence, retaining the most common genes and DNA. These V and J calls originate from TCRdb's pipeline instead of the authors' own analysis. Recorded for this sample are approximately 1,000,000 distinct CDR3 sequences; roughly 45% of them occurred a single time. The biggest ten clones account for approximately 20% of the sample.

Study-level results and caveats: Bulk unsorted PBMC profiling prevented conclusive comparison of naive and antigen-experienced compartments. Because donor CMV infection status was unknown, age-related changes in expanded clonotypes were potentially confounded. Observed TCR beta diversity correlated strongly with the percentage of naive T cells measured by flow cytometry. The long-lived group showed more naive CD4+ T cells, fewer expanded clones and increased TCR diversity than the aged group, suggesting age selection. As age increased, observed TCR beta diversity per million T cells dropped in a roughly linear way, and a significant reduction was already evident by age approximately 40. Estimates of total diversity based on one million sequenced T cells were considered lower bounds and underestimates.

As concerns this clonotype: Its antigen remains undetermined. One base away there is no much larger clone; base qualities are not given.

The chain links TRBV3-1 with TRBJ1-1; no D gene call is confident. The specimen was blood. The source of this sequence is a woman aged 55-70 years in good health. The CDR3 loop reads CASSQEPDTEAFF. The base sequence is TGTGCCAGCAGCCAAGAGCCCGACACTGAAGCTTTCTTT.